This T cell receptor beta chain was retrieved from a study of T-cell memory formation after mild COVID-19. CDR1 and CDR2 (germline): GTSNPN, SVGIG (reference sequence). V lost 0 bases and J lost 3; bases outside the gene matches: 4. This CDR3 comprises 14 residues. This clonotype was observed a single time. One entry per CDR3 protein, called by TCRdb with MiXCR from the 5' RACE reads. Among 250,000 to 300,000 distinct CDR3 sequences, roughly 8% were seen once, and the ten largest hold approximately 22%. This TCR derives from a man aged 18 to 35 who had mild COVID-19 (a few samples of this study predate the infection). Cell type and time point are not known. The chain carries TRBV30 and TRBJ2-5, with 7 bases identical to TRBD2. The sequenced material came from PBMCs or a T cell subset sorted from them (not recorded which). Here the CDR3 reads CAWSVAGRKETQYF. For the CDR3, the DNA is TGTGCCTGGAGTGTAGCGGGGCGGAAAGAGACCCAGTACTTC.